The clone carrying this T cell receptor beta chain turned up a few times. No antigen is known for it. This entry is derived from a study of cytomegalovirus exposure and HLA in healthy donors. For the study at large: Among fewer than 500 genotyped donors, about 85% fell in the Caucasian-associated ancestry cluster.

Germline V gene lookup returns CDR1 SGHTS and CDR2 YDEGEE. The CDR3 extends over 13 amino acids. The V end lost 5 bases, the J end lost 7 bases, and 13 bases lay between the germline ends. Whole-study findings and limits: What was likely a sequencing artifact was a cluster of highly shared sequence variants. An analysis was carried out later, and it reportedly showed fewer N-insertions in an Asian-associated ancestry cluster than the approximately 670-donor mean.

Use of 60 Vbeta and 13 Jbeta primers characterized the PCR. Assay used: immunoSEQ multiplex PCR; TCRdb lists only in-frame clones, some missing. The table records tens of thousands of clones, over 55% of them present only once. The chain links TRBV5-8 to TRBJ2-1; TRBD2 is a possible D gene (5 bases). The source material was PBMCs. This TCR derives from a woman aged 45-60 years in good health and CMV-seropositive. Here the CDR3 reads CASRAPGWNEQFF. The CDR3 DNA reads TGTGCCAGCAGGGCGCCGGGGTGGAATGAGCAGTTCTTC.